The 25 T cell receptor beta chains given below trace back to one sample, sequenced in a study of cytomegalovirus exposure and HLA in healthy donors. The PCR employed 60 Vbeta primers together with 13 Jbeta primers. Assay used: immunoSEQ multiplex PCR; TCRdb lists only in-frame clones, some missing. The table has 150,000 to 200,000 clones, 70% to 80% seen once. Sequencing used PBMCs. These TCRs come from a woman aged 45-65 years in good health and CMV-seronegative.

The chain is built from TRBV6-1 and TRBJ2-1; 7 bases line up with TRBD2. The germline gives CDR1 MNHNS, CDR2 SASEGT. The CDR3 is 15 residues long. V lost 0 bases, J lost 2 bases, and 1 base stayed unmatched. As DNA, the CDR3 is TGTGCCAGCAGTGAAGCCCGGGGGGCCTACAATGAGCAGTTCTTC. This translates into CASSEARGAYNEQFF.

This chain connects TRBV9 to TRBJ2-6; maybe TRBD2 (6 bases). Looked up from germline, CDR1 is SGDLS and CDR2 is YYNGEE. V was shortened by 4 bases and J by 0 bases, with 17 bases between the two germline ends. The CDR3 runs 18 residues. Written as DNA, the CDR3 is TGTGCCAGCAGCAATTCCGGGACTGGACTCTCTGGGGCCAACGTCCTGACTTTC. It yields the protein CASSNSGTGLSGANVLTF.

Written as DNA, the CDR3 is TGTGCCAGCAGTTACTCGAGGGCCAGCAATCAGCCCCAGCATTTT. Residues: CASSYSRASNQPQHF. This chain uses TRBV6-5 with TRBJ1-5; D ambiguous. The V end lost 0 bases, the J end lost 1 base, and 7 bases lay between the germline ends. In germline, CDR1 is MNHEY, CDR2 SVGAGI. There are 15 residues in the CDR3.

The V and J genes are TRBV7-2 and TRBJ1-2; tentatively, D is TRBD1 (6 bases). Trimming cost V 8 bases and J 4 bases, with 14 bases left between them. The CDR3 is 13 amino acids. The germline V gene has CDR1 SGHTA and CDR2 FQGNSA. CDR3 sequence (DNA): TGTGCCAGCGACCAAGGGGGTCGCTATGGCTACACCTTC. This gives the protein CASDQGGRYGYTF.

J is TRBJ2-7 and V is TRBV7-3; 9 nucleotides agree with TRBD1. The CDR3 runs 14 residues. The V segment lost 5 bases and the J segment 3 bases; nucleotides outside the gene matches: 5. Germline V gene sequence: CDR1 SGHTA, CDR2 FQGTGA. The CDR3: CASSLGQGIYEQYF. The CDR3 DNA is TGTGCCAGCAGCCTGGGACAGGGAATCTACGAGCAGTACTTC.

J is TRBJ1-2 and V is TRBV19; D possibly corresponds to TRBD1 (6 bases). The V end lost 0 bases, the J end lost 4 bases, and 24 bases lay between the germline ends. Germline V lookup: CDR1 LNHDA, CDR2 SQIVND (reference sequence). This CDR3 comprises 19 residues. The CDR3 coding sequence is TGTGCCAGTAGTATAGATCAAGAGTGGACAGCCCTTAGTAGCTATGGCTACACCTTC. Encoded protein: CASSIDQEWTALSSYGYTF. The variable domain in full, with the rest retrieved from reference TRBV19 and TRBJ1-2, is DGGITQSPKYLFRKEGQNVTLSCEQNLNHDAMYWYRQDPGQGLRLIYYSQIVNDFQKGDIAEGYSVSREKKESFPLTVTSAQKNPTAFYLCASSIDQEWTALSSYGYTFGSGTRLTVV.

This clone was picked up one time. The chain couples TRBV14 to TRBJ2-1, with D tentatively TRBD1 (5 bases). V was pared by 0 bases and J by 5 bases, with 11 bases between. The CDR3 runs to 15 residues. Per germline, CDR1 SGHDN and CDR2 FVKESK. This CDR3 is CASSQDRARDNEQFF. DNA of the CDR3: TGTGCCAGCAGCCAAGACAGGGCAAGGGACAATGAGCAGTTCTTC.

V is TRBV7-9 and J is TRBJ1-1; D is uncertain. The CDR3 runs 12 residues. The V end was cut by 3 bases, the J end by 5 bases, with 7 bases between. Germline assignment: CDR1 SEHNR and CDR2 FQNEAQ (reference sequence). CDR3 sequence: CASSLGRTEAFF. As DNA, the CDR3 is TGTGCCAGCAGCTTGGGGAGGACTGAAGCTTTCTTT.

The chain employs TRBV29-1 and TRBJ2-5; a possible D gene is TRBD1 (6 bases). The ends were cut back, 1 base at V and 1 base at J, with 16 bases in the middle. This CDR3 has 16 amino acids. Looked up from germline, CDR1 is SQVTM and CDR2 is ANQGSEA. The CDR3 nucleotides read TGCAGCGTTGAAGGCGTTTCTGGACAGAGCCAAGAGACCCAGTACTTC. Protein: CSVEGVSGQSQETQYF.

The chain joins TRBV28 to TRBJ1-1; D remains ambiguous. The CDR3 runs to 13 residues. The ends were cut back, 7 bases at V and 10 bases at J, with 19 bases in the middle. Germline CDR1 and CDR2: MDHEN and SYDVKM. Written as DNA, the CDR3 is TGTGCCAGCATTGCTACAGTGTCAGCTCCAGCTTTCTTT. Translating gives CASIATVSAPAFF.

This clone is a singleton in its sample. The chain carries TRBV28 and TRBJ2-7; no definite D call. Deletions cut 6 bases from V and 3 bases from J, with 3 bases between. The CDR3 runs to 10 residues. CDR1 and CDR2 (germline): MDHEN, SYDVKM. The chain's CDR3 is CASSGYEQYF. The CDR3 coding sequence is TGTGCCAGCAGCGGCTACGAGCAGTACTTC.

This rearrangement joins TRBV10-3 to TRBJ1-2, with no clear D. CDR1 is ENHRY and CDR2 is SYGVKD in the germline V gene. V gave up 2 bases and J gave up 3 bases, with 16 bases separating them. The CDR3 spans 16 residues. CDR3: CAISETPVPSYYGYTF. The CDR3 DNA follows: TGTGCCATCAGTGAGACACCCGTCCCGTCCTACTATGGCTACACCTTC.

In nucleotides, the CDR3 is TGTGCCAGCAGCTTACACAGGGTGAACACTGAAGCTTTCTTT. Residues: CASSLHRVNTEAFF. This chain uses TRBV11-2 with TRBJ1-1, with D possibly TRBD1 on 6 matching bases. CDR1 is SGHAT, CDR2 FQNNGV, per germline. This CDR3 spans 14 amino acids. The V end lost 2 bases, the J end lost 0 bases, and 7 bases lay between the germline ends.

This clone was recorded once. The V gene is TRBV5-1, the J gene TRBJ2-1; 13 nucleotides line up with TRBD2. The trim removed 4 bases at V and 5 bases at J, leaving 12 bases unmatched. Germline CDR1 is SGHRS and CDR2 is YFSETQ. The length of the CDR3 is 18 residues. As DNA, the CDR3 is TGCGCCAGCAGCCTTCGCCGCCAGACTAGCGGGAGGAACAATGAGCAGTTCTTC. It is translated as CASSLRRQTSGRNNEQFF.

The V and J genes are TRBV15 and TRBJ2-1, with 10 bases identical to TRBD1. V lost 3 bases to trimming and J lost 3 bases; unmatched junction nucleotides: 8. Per the germline V gene, CDR1 is LNHNV and CDR2 is YYDKDF (reference sequence). The length of the CDR3 is 17 residues. The CDR3 here is CATSRGAGQGYYNEQFF. Written as DNA, the CDR3 is TGTGCCACCAGCAGGGGAGCGGGACAGGGGTACTACAATGAGCAGTTCTTC. The entire variable domain, with the rest obtained from reference TRBV15 and TRBJ2-1, is as follows: DAMVIQNPRYQVTQFGKPVTLSCSQTLNHNVMYWYQQKSSQAPKLLFHYYDKDFNNEADTPDNFQSRRPNTSFCFLDIRSPGLGDTAMYLCATSRGAGQGYYNEQFFGPGTRLTVL.

The sample holds a few counts of this clone. This rearrangement joins TRBV15 to TRBJ2-5; 7 bases match TRBD1. The CDR3 loop spans 14 amino acids. The V gene's germline CDR1 is LNHNV and CDR2 YYDKDF (reference sequence). V shed 5 bases, J shed 1 base, and the junction held 4 bases outside the gene matches. The CDR3 spells CATSGYRGQETQYF. In nucleotides, the CDR3 is TGTGCCACCAGCGGCTACAGGGGCCAAGAGACCCAGTACTTC.

V usage is TRBV7-9 and J usage is TRBJ1-5, with 7 positions matching TRBD1. Germline V CDR1 and CDR2: SEHNR, FQNEAQ (reference sequence). This CDR3 contains 15 residues. V was clipped by 6 bases and J by 1 base; unmatched bases: 6. The CDR3 reads CASSTDRESNQPQHF. CDR3 nucleotides: TGTGCCAGCAGTACCGACAGGGAAAGCAATCAGCCCCAGCATTTT.

The chain's CDR3 is CASSPSGTSVLEQYF. CDR3 DNA: TGTGCCAGCAGCCCTTCCGGGACTAGCGTCTTAGAGCAGTACTTC. The chain combines TRBV5-4 with TRBJ2-7, with TRBD2 matching over 10 bases. The CDR3 runs 15 residues. Germline lookup yields CDR1 SGHNT and CDR2 YYREEE (reference sequence). Trimming took 4 bases from V and 7 from J; bases not matched to a gene: 11.

The chain combines TRBV5-1 with TRBJ2-2; perhaps TRBD1 as D (5 bases). This CDR3 comprises 16 residues. V was clipped by 7 bases and J by 4 bases, with 20 bases between them. The germline CDR1 and CDR2 sequences are SGHRS and YFSETQ. DNA of the CDR3: TGCGCCAGCGACAAAGACGGACACCTCGGCACCGGGGAGCTGTTTTTT. Its translation is CASDKDGHLGTGELFF. Supplemented by reference TRBV5-1 and TRBJ2-2, the full variable domain reads KAGVTQTPRYLIKTRGQQVTLSCSPISGHRSVSWYQQTPGQGLQFLFEYFSETQRNKGNFPGRFSGRQFSNSRSEMNVSTLELGDSALYLCASDKDGHLGTGELFFGEGSRLTVL.

V and J are TRBV7-2 and TRBJ2-1; D call uncertain. Germline V gene sequence: CDR1 SGHTA, CDR2 FQGNSA. V was pared by 3 bases and J by 0 bases, with 9 bases between. The CDR3 loop spans 15 amino acids. CDR3 DNA sequence: TGTGCCAGCAGCTTTGTGAGGTTCTCCTACAATGAGCAGTTCTTC. It specifies CASSFVRFSYNEQFF.

The J gene is TRBJ2-7, the V gene TRBV7-6, with D maybe TRBD1 (6 bases). V was shortened by 0 bases and J by 3 bases, with 12 bases between the two germline ends. Germline V gives CDR1 SGHVS, CDR2 FNYEAQ. The CDR3 has 15 amino acids. The CDR3 sequence: CASSLALGGIYEQYF. CDR3 in DNA: TGTGCCAGCAGCTTAGCGCTAGGGGGAATCTACGAGCAGTACTTC.

V gene TRBV6-1 combines with J gene TRBJ2-1; 12 nucleotides line up with TRBD2. Germline CDR1 reads MNHNS; CDR2 reads SASEGT. Trimming at V came to 4 bases and at J to 4 bases, leaving 5 bases not matched to a gene. The CDR3 spans 16 residues. The CDR3 nucleotides read TGTGCCAGCAGTGTACTAGCGGGAGGTCGATACAATGAGCAGTTCTTC. It is translated as CASSVLAGGRYNEQFF.

This chain links TRBV6-6 with TRBJ1-5, with 7 bases lining up with TRBD1. The trim removed 5 bases at V and 7 bases at J, leaving 5 bases unmatched. The CDR3 totals 13 residues. Germline V gene lookup returns CDR1 MNHNY and CDR2 SVGAGI (reference sequence). The CDR3 is CASSHKQGQPQHF. The DNA for the CDR3 is TGTGCCAGCAGTCACAAACAGGGGCAGCCCCAGCATTTT.

The V and J genes are TRBV28 and TRBJ1-6, with 9 bases aligning to TRBD1. CDR1 is MDHEN, CDR2 SYDVKM, per germline. V lost 6 bases, J lost 7 bases, and 13 bases stayed unmatched. CDR3 size: 17 residues. The CDR3 spells CASSAIRGTGINSPLHF. The CDR3 DNA reads TGTGCCAGCAGCGCCATCAGGGGGACAGGGATCAATTCACCCCTCCACTTT. Together with reference TRBV28 and TRBJ1-6, the CDR3 gives the full variable domain: DVKVTQSSRYLVKRTGEKVFLECVQDMDHENMFWYRQDPGLGLRLIYFSYDVKMKEKGDIPEGYSVSREKKERFSLILESASTNQTSMYLCASSAIRGTGINSPLHFGNGTRLTVT.

The chain links TRBV5-5 to TRBJ2-3; 8 positions agree with TRBD1. CDR3 length: 15 amino acids. The V gene's germline CDR1 is SGHKS and CDR2 YYEKEE (reference sequence). Losses at the gene ends were 4 bases for V and 6 bases for J; bases not matched to a gene: 10. CDR3 bases: TGTGCCAGCAGCCTGACGGACAGGGTGGGGGATACGCAGTATTTT. This gives the protein CASSLTDRVGDTQYF.